The next 10 T cell receptor beta chains were all read from a single sample in a study of identical twins. MiXCR, run by TCRdb on the 5' RACE reads, gives a single entry per CDR3 protein. This sample has 450,000 or so distinct CDR3 sequences, with 14% found just once. This sample was shared with a second study, whose subject was yellow fever vaccine responses in identical twins.

The sample was CD4+ T cells sorted from blood. All receptors come from a woman younger than 35 in good health.

The chain combines TRBV6-2 or TRBV6-3 with TRBJ2-7, with TRBD2 identical over 13 bases. V trimming: 2 bases; J trimming: 3 bases; junction bases outside the gene matches: 16. CDR3 length: 20 amino acids. The germline CDR1 and CDR2 sequences are MNHEY and SVGEGT. CDR3: CASSYPRLAGGRLVDYEQYF. Written as DNA, the CDR3 is TGTGCCAGCAGTTACCCCCGACTAGCGGGAGGCCGTCTTGTAGACTACGAGCAGTACTTC.

This clonotype was recorded a few times. The chain has TRBV29-1 and TRBJ2-5; 10 bases agree with TRBD1. Germline CDR1 and CDR2: SQVTM and ANQGSEA. CDR3 size: 16 residues. Unmatched junction bases numbered 13, after V lost 0 bases and J lost 9 bases. CDR3 nucleotides: TGCAGCGTTGAAGATCCTAGACAGGGGGCCGTTTCGGCCCAGTACTTC. It yields the protein CSVEDPRQGAVSAQYF.

This clonotype was picked up a small number of times. V and J are TRBV20-1 and TRBJ2-7; 8 nucleotides line up with TRBD2. With V trimmed by 4 bases and J by 2 bases, 10 bases remained unmatched. CDR3 size: 15 residues. Germline V gene data show CDR1 as DFQATT and CDR2 as SNEGSKA (reference sequence). The DNA for the CDR3 is TGCAGTGCTACCACCCTCGGGGGGGGGACCTACGAGCAGTACTTC. It translates to CSATTLGGGTYEQYF.

This clonotype was detected many times. The chain carries TRBV4-3 and TRBJ2-7; D call uncertain. V lost 0 bases and J lost 3, with 9 bases in between. CDR1 and CDR2 from the germline V gene are LGHNA and YSLEER. The CDR3 has 14 residues. The CDR3 loop reads CASSQEYWGYEQYF. As DNA, the CDR3 is TGCGCCAGCAGCCAAGAATATTGGGGCTACGAGCAGTACTTC.

This clonotype was observed at least ten times. The chain couples TRBV4-2 to TRBJ2-3; the match to TRBD2 covers 15 bases. Germline V lookup: CDR1 LGHNA, CDR2 YNFKEQ. Losses at the gene ends were 0 bases for V and 3 bases for J; bases not matched to a gene: 4. This CDR3 contains 18 residues. The CDR3 sequence: CASSQDGTSGGLTDTQYF. DNA of the CDR3: TGTGCCAGCAGCCAAGATGGGACTAGCGGGGGGCTGACAGATACGCAGTATTTT.

The chain combines TRBV5-1 with TRBJ2-3, with TRBD2 matching over 8 bases. The CDR3 is made up of 16 amino acids. Germline V gene lookup returns CDR1 SGHRS and CDR2 YFSETQ. V gave up 3 bases and J gave up 0 bases; unmatched junction bases: 6. The CDR3 reads CASSSLAGLSTDTQYF. CDR3 DNA: TGCGCCAGCAGCTCTTTAGCGGGGTTGAGCACAGATACGCAGTATTTT.

This chain links TRBV7-6 with TRBJ2-2; the D gene is possibly TRBD2 (5 bases). V was shortened by 5 bases and J by 0 bases, with 10 bases between the two germline ends. Germline V gene lookup returns CDR1 SGHVS and CDR2 FNYEAQ. The CDR3 consists of 15 residues. In DNA form, the CDR3 reads TGTGCCAGCAGCCGCGGGCACCCGAACACCGGGGAGCTGTTTTTT. This translates into CASSRGHPNTGELFF.

The V gene is TRBV6-1, the J gene TRBJ1-1; D not resolved. V was shortened by 5 bases and J by 0 bases, with 10 bases between the two germline ends. This CDR3 contains 14 residues. Germline loops: CDR1 MNHNS, CDR2 SASEGT. CDR3 sequence reads: CASSPDLMNTEAFF. Written as DNA, the CDR3 is TGTGCCAGCAGTCCCGACTTGATGAACACTGAAGCTTTCTTT.

The gene calls are TRBV20-1 and TRBJ2-1; TRBD2 aligns across 10 bases. CDR1 and CDR2 (germline): DFQATT, SNEGSKA (reference sequence). This CDR3 comprises 14 residues. Trimming at V came to 3 bases and at J to 4 bases, leaving 3 bases not matched to a gene. The chain's CDR3 is CSASGTSVYNEQFF. The CDR3 DNA reads as TGCAGTGCTAGCGGGACTAGCGTTTACAATGAGCAGTTCTTC.

V gene TRBV9 combines with J gene TRBJ2-7; tentatively, D is TRBD2 (5 bases). Germline-derived CDR1 and CDR2 are SGDLS and YYNGEE. CDR3 length: 14 residues. V lost 0 bases and J lost 2, with 9 bases in between. The DNA for the CDR3 is TGTGCCAGCAGCGTAGCCGGGGAACCCTACGAGCAGTACTTC. Amino acid sequence: CASSVAGEPYEQYF.